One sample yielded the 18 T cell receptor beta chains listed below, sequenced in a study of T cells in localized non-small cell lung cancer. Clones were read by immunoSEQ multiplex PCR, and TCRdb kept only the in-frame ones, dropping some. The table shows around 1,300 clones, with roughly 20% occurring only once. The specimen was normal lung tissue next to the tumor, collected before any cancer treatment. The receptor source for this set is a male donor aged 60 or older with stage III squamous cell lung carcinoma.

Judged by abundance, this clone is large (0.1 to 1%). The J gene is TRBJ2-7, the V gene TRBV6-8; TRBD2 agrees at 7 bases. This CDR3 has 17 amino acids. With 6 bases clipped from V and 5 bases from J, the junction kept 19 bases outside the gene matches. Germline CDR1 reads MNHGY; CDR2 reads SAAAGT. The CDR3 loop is CASSLAGGSPLGDEQYF. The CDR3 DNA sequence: TGTGCCAGCAGCCTAGCCGGGGGGTCTCCGCTGGGGGACGAGCAGTACTTC.

CDR3: CSVEDSGGLECSYNSPLHF. DNA of the CDR3: TGCAGCGTTGAAGATTCAGGGGGCTTAGAGTGTTCCTATAATTCACCCCTCCACTTT. The gene calls are TRBV29-1 and TRBJ1-6; 8 bases are a match to TRBD1. V lost 0 bases and J lost 1; bases outside the gene matches: 11. The CDR3 runs 19 residues. The germline gives CDR1 SQVTM, CDR2 ANQGSEA. Drawing the rest from reference TRBV29-1 and TRBJ1-6, the complete variable domain is SAVISQKPSRDICQRGTSLTIQCQVDSQVTMMFWYRQQPGQSLTLIATANQGSEATYESGFVIDKFPISRPNLTFSTLTVSNMSPEDSSIYLCSVEDSGGLECSYNSPLHFGNGTRLTVT.

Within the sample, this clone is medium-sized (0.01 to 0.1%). The CDR3 coding sequence is TGTGCCAGCAGCTTCCCCCCACTCCGAGGGCTAGCGGGGGATGAGCAGTTCTTC. Translating it yields CASSFPPLRGLAGDEQFF. V gene TRBV11-3 combines with J gene TRBJ2-1; 10 positions agree with TRBD2. The junction had 16 bases not matched to a gene; V was cut back by 3 bases and J by 8 bases. Germline CDR1 SGHNT, CDR2 YENEEA. The CDR3 extends over 18 amino acids.

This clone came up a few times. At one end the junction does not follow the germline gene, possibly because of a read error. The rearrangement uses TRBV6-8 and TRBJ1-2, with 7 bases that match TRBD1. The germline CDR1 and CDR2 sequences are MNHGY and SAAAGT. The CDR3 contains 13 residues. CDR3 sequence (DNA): TGTGCCATCAGTTTACAGGGGACGGATGGCTACACCTTC. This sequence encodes CAISLQGTDGYTF.

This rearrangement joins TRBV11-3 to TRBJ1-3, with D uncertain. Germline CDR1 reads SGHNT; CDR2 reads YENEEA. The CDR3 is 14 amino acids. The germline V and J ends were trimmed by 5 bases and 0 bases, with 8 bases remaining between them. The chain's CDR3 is CASSGEYSGNTIYF. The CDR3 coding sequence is TGTGCCAGCAGCGGGGAGTACTCTGGAAACACCATATATTTT.

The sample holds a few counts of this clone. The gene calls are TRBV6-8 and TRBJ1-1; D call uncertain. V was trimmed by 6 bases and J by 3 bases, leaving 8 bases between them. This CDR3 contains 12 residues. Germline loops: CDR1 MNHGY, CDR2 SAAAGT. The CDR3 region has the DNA TGTGCCAGCAGGGAGTGGGACACTGAAGCTTTCTTT. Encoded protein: CASREWDTEAFF.

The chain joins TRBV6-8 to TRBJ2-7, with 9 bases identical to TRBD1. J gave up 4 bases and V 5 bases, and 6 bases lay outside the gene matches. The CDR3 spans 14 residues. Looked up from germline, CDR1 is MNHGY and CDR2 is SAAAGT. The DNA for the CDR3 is TGTGCCAGCAGTGCGGACAGGGGAGGGTACGAGCAGTACTTC. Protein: CASSADRGGYEQYF.

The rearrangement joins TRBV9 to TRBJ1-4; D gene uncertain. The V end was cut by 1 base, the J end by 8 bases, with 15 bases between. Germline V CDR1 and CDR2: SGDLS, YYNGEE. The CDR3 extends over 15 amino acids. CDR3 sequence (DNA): TGTGCCAGCAGCGTATCGGGAGGAAAGGGAGAAAAACTGTTTTTT. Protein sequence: CASSVSGGKGEKLFF.

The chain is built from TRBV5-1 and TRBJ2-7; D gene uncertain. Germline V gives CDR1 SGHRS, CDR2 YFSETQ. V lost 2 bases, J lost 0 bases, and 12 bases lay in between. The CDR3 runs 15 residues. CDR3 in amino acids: CASSLVLTNSYEQYF. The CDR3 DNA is TGCGCCAGCAGCTTAGTCCTAACAAACTCCTACGAGCAGTACTTC.

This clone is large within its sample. In nucleotides, the CDR3 is TGTGCCAGCAGCCTGACCGGGACAGCGAACACTGAAGCTTTCTTT. Amino acids: CASSLTGTANTEAFF. The V call is TRBV11-3, the J call TRBJ1-1; TRBD1 matches 7 bases. The CDR3 spans 15 residues. CDR1 and CDR2 from the germline V gene are SGHNT and YENEEA. With V trimmed by 5 bases and J by 1 base, 7 bases remained unmatched.

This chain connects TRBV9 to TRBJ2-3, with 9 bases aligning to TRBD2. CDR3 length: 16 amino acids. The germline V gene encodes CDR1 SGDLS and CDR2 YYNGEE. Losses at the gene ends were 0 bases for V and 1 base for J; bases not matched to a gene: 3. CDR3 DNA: TGTGCCAGCAGCGTAGCTCAGCGGGGGGGCACAGATACGCAGTATTTT. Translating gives CASSVAQRGGTDTQYF.

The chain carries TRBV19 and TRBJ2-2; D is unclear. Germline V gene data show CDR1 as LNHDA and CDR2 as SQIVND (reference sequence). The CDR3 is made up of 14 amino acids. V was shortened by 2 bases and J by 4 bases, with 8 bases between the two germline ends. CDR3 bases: TGTGCCAGTAGTATAAAGATTGTCACCGGGGAGCTGTTTTTT. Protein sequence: CASSIKIVTGELFF.

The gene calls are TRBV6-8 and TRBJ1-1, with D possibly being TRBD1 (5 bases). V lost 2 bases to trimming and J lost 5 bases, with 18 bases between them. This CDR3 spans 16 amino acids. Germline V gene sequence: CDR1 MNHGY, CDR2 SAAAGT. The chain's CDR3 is CASSYPLGAGWTEAFF. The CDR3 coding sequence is TGTGCCAGCAGTTACCCGTTAGGGGCAGGGTGGACTGAAGCTTTCTTT.

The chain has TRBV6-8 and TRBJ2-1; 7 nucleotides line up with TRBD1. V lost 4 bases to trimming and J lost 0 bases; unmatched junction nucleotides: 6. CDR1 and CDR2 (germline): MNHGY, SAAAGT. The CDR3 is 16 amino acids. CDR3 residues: CASSSRTGYSYNEQFF. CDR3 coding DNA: TGTGCCAGCAGTTCTCGGACAGGATACTCCTACAATGAGCAGTTCTTC.

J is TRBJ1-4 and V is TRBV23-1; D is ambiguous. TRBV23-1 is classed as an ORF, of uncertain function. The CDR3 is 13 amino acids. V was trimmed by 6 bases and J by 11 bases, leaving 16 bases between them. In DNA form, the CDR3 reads TGCGCCAGCAGCCAAGCTGCACGTGGGAAACTGTTTTTT. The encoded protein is CASSQAARGKLFF.

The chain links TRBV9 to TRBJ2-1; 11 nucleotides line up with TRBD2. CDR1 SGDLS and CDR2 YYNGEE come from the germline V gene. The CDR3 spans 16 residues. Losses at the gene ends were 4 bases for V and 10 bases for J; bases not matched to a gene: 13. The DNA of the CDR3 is TGTGCCAGCAGCCCGGCGACTAGCGGGGCCCCGTGGGAGCAGTTCTTC. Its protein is CASSPATSGAPWEQFF.

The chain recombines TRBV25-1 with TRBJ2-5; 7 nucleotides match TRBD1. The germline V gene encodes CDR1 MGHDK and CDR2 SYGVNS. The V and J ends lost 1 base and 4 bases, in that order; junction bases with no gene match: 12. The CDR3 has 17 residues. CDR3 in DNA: TGTGCCAGCAGTGAATTAGGGACAGAAGTTTTCCCAGAGACCCAGTACTTC. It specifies CASSELGTEVFPETQYF.

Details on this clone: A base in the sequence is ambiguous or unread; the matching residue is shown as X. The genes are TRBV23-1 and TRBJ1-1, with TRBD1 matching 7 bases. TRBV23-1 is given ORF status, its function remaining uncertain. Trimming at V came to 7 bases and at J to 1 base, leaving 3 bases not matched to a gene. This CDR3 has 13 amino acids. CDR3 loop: CASXWDRNTEAFF. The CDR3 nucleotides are TGCGCCAGCASCTGGGACAGGAACACTGAAGCTTTCTTT.